This T cell receptor (beta chain) was recovered during a study of blood T cell repertoires in COVID-19. Study background: Sources were T cells, B-cell-depleted T cells, or PBMCs; the material itself was cDNA or gDNA.

V was shortened by 0 bases and J by 5 bases, with 7 bases between the two germline ends. This CDR3 is 14 amino acids long. Germline V lookup: CDR1 LGHNA, CDR2 YSLEER. Cohorts were determined from participant-reported clinical history. Assay used: immunoSEQ multiplex PCR; TCRdb lists only in-frame clones, some missing. The sample lists roughly 220,000 clones, 90% occurring once. The chain recombines TRBV4-3 with TRBJ2-2, with no clear D. The sequencing input was PBMCs or T cells enriched from blood (not recorded which). This clonotype originated in a man aged 25 to 45 who had been exposed to COVID-19. CDR3 amino acids: CASSQDGITGELFF. In DNA form, the CDR3 reads TGCGCCAGCAGCCAAGACGGTATAACCGGGGAGCTGTTTTTT.